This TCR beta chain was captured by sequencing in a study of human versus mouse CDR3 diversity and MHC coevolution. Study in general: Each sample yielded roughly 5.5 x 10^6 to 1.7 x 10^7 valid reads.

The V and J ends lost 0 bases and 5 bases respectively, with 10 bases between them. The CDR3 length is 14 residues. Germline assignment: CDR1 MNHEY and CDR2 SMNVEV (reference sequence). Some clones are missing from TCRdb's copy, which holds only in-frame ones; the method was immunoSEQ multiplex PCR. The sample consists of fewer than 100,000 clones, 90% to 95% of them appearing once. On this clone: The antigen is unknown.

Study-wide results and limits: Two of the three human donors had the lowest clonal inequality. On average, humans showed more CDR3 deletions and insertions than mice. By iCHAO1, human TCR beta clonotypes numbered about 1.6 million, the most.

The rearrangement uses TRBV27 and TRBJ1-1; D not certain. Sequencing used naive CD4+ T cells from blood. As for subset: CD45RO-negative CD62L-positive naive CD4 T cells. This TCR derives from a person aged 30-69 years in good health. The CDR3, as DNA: TGTGCCAGCAGTTTATCGTGGACTTTAACTGAAGCTTTCTTT. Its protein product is CASSLSWTLTEAFF.